This T cell receptor beta chain stems from a study of metastatic and nonmetastatic thyroid tumors (TCRdb year 2020). Broadly, across the study: Repertoires were compared across peripheral blood and tumor or nodule tissue samples from malignant and benign thyroid patients. Study-level results and caveats: In both blood and tumor samples, TCR beta diversity was reported to be significantly higher in malignant tumors than in benign nodules.

This clone was found many times. Its antigen has not been determined. No base qualities exist here, and no much larger clone lies one base off it. Library method: PCR. Sequencing instrument: Illumina HiSeq 4000. The TCR beta-chain CDR3 region of each patient was profiled by high-throughput sequencing. Under the source paper's analysis protocol: CDR3 differences across clinicopathological groups were used to build a classifier for discriminating distant-metastatic papillary thyroid cancer patients. The Shannon index was used to assess repertoire diversity, and the Morisita-Horn index was used to assess tumor-blood repertoire similarity. TCRdb trimmed the raw reads at Q25, called clones with MiXCR and kept productive beta chains. These V and J calls originate from TCRdb's pipeline instead of the authors' own analysis. For this sample there are approximately 25,000 clones; about 26% appear just once. Jointly, the top ten make up about 18% of the sample.

No treatment had been received by any patient before thyroid surgery. The study retrospectively analysed patient clinical samples collected from the early 2010s to the late 2010s using T-cell receptor beta sequencing. The trim is 1 base for V and 6 bases for J, with a gap of 15 bases between the germline ends. The CDR3 has 15 amino acids, counting the end cysteine and phenylalanine. Left in the record is the CDR3 DNA by itself, 45 bases read in frame from the first base. From the germline V gene, CDR1 is ENHRY and CDR2 is SYGVKD. Sequencing was performed on blood. This TCR came from a male donor with papillary thyroid cancer or a benign thyroid nodule (not recorded which). Some clones in this sample may be carry-over from other donors' samples. The chain is assembled from TRBV10-3 and TRBJ1-1, with an unclear D gene assignment. The CDR3 sequence is CAISEWVTPGAEAFF. The DNA reads TGTGCCATCAGTGAGTGGGTAACGCCCGGCGCTGAAGCTTTCTTT.